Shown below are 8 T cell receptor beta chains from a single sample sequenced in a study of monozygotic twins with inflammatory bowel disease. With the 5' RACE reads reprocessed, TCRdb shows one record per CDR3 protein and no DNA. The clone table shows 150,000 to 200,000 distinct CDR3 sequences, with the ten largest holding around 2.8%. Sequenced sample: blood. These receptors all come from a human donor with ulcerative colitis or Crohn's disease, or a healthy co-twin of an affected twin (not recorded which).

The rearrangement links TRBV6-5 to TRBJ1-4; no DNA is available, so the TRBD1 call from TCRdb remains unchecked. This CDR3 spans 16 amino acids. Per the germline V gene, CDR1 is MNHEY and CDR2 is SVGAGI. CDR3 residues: CASSYSSLTGGEKLFF.

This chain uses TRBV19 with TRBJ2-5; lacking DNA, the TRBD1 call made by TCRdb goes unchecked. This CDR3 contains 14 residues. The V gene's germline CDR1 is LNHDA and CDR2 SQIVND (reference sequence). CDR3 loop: CASMGDRYQETQYF.

CDR3 protein: CASSSSFRTSGGFYEQYF. V gene TRBV27 combines with J gene TRBJ2-7; TCRdb returns TRBD2, unconfirmable since there is no DNA. The CDR3 totals 18 residues. From germline, CDR1 is MNHEY and CDR2 SMNVEV (reference sequence).

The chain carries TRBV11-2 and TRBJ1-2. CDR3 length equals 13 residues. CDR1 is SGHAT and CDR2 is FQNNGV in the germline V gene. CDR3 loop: CASSPDGYYGYTF.

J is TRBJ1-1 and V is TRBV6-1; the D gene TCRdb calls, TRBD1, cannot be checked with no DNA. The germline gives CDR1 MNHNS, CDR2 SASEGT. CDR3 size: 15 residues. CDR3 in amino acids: CASRVGRLLSGEAFF.

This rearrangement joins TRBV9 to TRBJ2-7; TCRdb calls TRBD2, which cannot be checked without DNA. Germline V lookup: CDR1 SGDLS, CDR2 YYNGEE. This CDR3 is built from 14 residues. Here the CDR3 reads CASSVGSGGDEQYF.

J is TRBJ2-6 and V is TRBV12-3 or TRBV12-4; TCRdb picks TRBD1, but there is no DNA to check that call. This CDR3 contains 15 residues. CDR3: CASSLRGSGANVLTF.

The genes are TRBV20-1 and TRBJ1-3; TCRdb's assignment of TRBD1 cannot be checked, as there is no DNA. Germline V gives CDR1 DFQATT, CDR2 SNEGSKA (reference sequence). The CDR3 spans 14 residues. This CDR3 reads CSARGRISGNTIYF.